This T cell receptor beta chain came from a study of blood T cells in healthy people across ages. Regarding the study as a whole: Expanded clonotype shifts may have been confounded, as the donors had an unknown CMV status. It was the long-lived donors that had more naive CD4+ cells and higher diversity than aged donors.

Investigators took about 10 milliliters of peripheral blood from every donor. This clonotype was observed many times. The antigen remains undetermined. This clone may be a read error of a much larger clone one base away. J was trimmed by 11 bases and V by 3 bases; bases with no gene match: 16. CDR1 is DFQATT and CDR2 is SNEGSKA in the germline V gene (reference sequence). The CDR3 extends over 16 amino acids. For the second PCR, which ran for about 6 to 11 cycles, a sample-barcoded 5' primer and a J-beta primer mix were used. TCRdb independently ran MiXCR on the 5' RACE reads; one entry per CDR3 protein. Of hundreds of thousands of distinct CDR3 sequences in the sample, roughly 30% were seen once.

The rearrangement joins TRBV20-1 to TRBJ2-5; 12 nucleotides match TRBD2. The material sequenced was blood. This clonotype originated in a woman aged 80 or over in good health. As DNA, the CDR3 is TGCAGTGCTAGCCTAGCGGGGGGGCCGGGATACAATGAGCAGTACTTC. Translated, it gives CSASLAGGPGYNEQYF.